Each of the 26 T cell receptor beta chains below was sequenced from the same sample in a study of blood T cell repertoires in COVID-19. TCRdb's table, derived via immunoSEQ multiplex PCR, lists solely in-frame clones and lacks some. Here the sample spans 200,000 or so clones, about nine tenths being singletons. Sequencing was performed on PBMCs or T cells enriched from blood (not recorded which). The receptors derive from a woman between 35 and 50 years old with acute COVID-19.

The V and J genes are TRBV4-1 and TRBJ1-1; 10 bases line up with TRBD1. Germline V gene sequence: CDR1 MGHRA, CDR2 YSYEKL. The CDR3 consists of 14 residues. V shed 10 bases, J shed 0 bases, and the junction held 5 bases outside the gene matches. CDR3 sequence reads: CATGQGKMNTEAFF. The CDR3 DNA reads as TGCGCCACGGGACAGGGGAAGATGAACACTGAAGCTTTCTTT.

The chain joins TRBV5-5 to TRBJ2-7, with D perhaps matching TRBD1 (5 bases). Germline CDR1 is SGHKS and CDR2 is YYEKEE (reference sequence). The CDR3 loop spans 12 amino acids. V was cut by 0 bases and J by 6 bases, with 7 bases left in between. DNA of the CDR3: TGTGCCAGCAGCTTGGTGGACACCGAGCAGTACGTC. Translating gives CASSLVDTEQYV.

The chain employs TRBV30 and TRBJ1-1; D gene uncertain. Per germline, CDR1 GTSNPN and CDR2 SVGIG (reference sequence). The CDR3 is 15 amino acids. Trimming shortened V by 3 bases and J by 3 bases, and 17 bases separated the two germline ends. CDR3 DNA sequence: TGTGCCTGGAGGGAATCCCCGCGGTTGTACACTGAAGCTTTCTTT. Encoded protein: CAWRESPRLYTEAFF.

This sequence joins TRBV18 and TRBJ2-7, with D possibly being TRBD1 (6 bases). The CDR3 contains 14 residues. Looked up from germline, CDR1 is KGHSH and CDR2 is LQKENI. V was shortened by 3 bases and J by 6 bases, with 15 bases between the two germline ends. CDR3 bases: TGTGCCAGCTCACCGTCGCAGGGGACCCTCGAGCAGTACTTC. Residues: CASSPSQGTLEQYF.

V is TRBV10-2 and J is TRBJ2-3, with TRBD2 matching over 9 bases. Germline V gives CDR1 WSHSY, CDR2 SAAADI. With V trimmed by 0 bases and J by 5 bases, 6 bases remained unmatched. The CDR3 has 16 amino acids. Here the CDR3 reads CASSESWRGGQDTQYF. The CDR3 coding sequence is TGCGCCAGCAGTGAGTCGTGGCGGGGGGGCCAAGATACGCAGTATTTT.

A single count supports this clone. The genes are TRBV6-5 and TRBJ2-7; 8 bases are shared with TRBD1. The length of the CDR3 is 14 residues. V was pared by 5 bases and J by 6 bases, with 9 bases of the junction left unmatched. Germline V lookup: CDR1 MNHEY, CDR2 SVGAGI. The CDR3 nucleotides are TGTGCCAGCAGTCAGGGACAGGTTGGCGGCGAGCAGTACGTC. Protein product: CASSQGQVGGEQYV.

The chain carries TRBV7-9 and TRBJ2-3; 9 bases line up with TRBD1. The V gene end was trimmed by 0 bases and the J gene end by 6 bases; junction bases not matched to a gene: 7. Germline values: CDR1 SEHNR, CDR2 FQNEAQ (reference sequence). The CDR3 covers 16 residues. The CDR3 loop is CASSLAVGQGRDTQYF. The CDR3 DNA follows: TGTGCCAGCAGCTTAGCGGTGGGACAGGGTCGGGATACGCAGTATTTT. Full variable domain (rest looked up from reference TRBV7-9 and TRBJ2-3): DTGVSQNPRHKITKRGQNVTFRCDPISEHNRLYWYRQTLGQGPEFLTYFQNEAQLEKSRLLSDRFSAERPKGSFSTLEIQRTEQGDSAMYLCASSLAVGQGRDTQYFGPGTRLTVL.

The chain couples TRBV2 to TRBJ1-1, with D possibly TRBD1 on 6 matching bases. Germline CDR1 is SNHLY and CDR2 is FYNNEI. Trimming cost V 6 bases and J 7 bases, with 12 bases left between them. The CDR3 is 12 residues long. This CDR3 reads CASRWTEFEAFF. The CDR3 DNA sequence: TGTGCCAGCAGATGGACAGAATTTGAAGCTTTCTTT.

The chain uses TRBV7-2 and TRBJ1-1; D remains ambiguous. Trimming shortened V by 0 bases and J by 7 bases, and 9 bases separated the two germline ends. In germline, CDR1 is SGHTA, CDR2 FQGNSA. This CDR3 comprises 13 residues. The CDR3 DNA reads as TGTGCCAGCAGCTTAGCACGAGCTATTGAAGCTTTCTTT. Its translation is CASSLARAIEAFF.

The chain couples TRBV6-2 or TRBV6-3 to TRBJ2-1; 14 bases match TRBD2. From germline, CDR1 is MNHEY and CDR2 SVGEGT. V was clipped by 4 bases and J by 6 bases; unmatched bases: 14. This CDR3 is 19 amino acids long. The CDR3 coding sequence is TGTGCCAGCAGTTCCTCGGGACTAGCGGGGGCCCTCTTCGCCAATGAGCAGTTCTTC. This encodes CASSSSGLAGALFANEQFF.

A few counts support this clone. The chain links TRBV7-2 to TRBJ1-1; 10 bases map to TRBD1. With 4 bases clipped from V and 4 bases from J, the junction kept 3 bases outside the gene matches. The CDR3 sequence is 14 residues long. Germline assignment: CDR1 SGHTA and CDR2 FQGNSA. CDR3 amino acids: CASSSWTGGTEAFF. DNA of the CDR3: TGTGCCAGCAGCTCATGGACAGGGGGCACTGAAGCTTTCTTT. Together with reference TRBV7-2 and TRBJ1-1, the CDR3 gives the full variable domain: GAGVSQSPSNKVTEKGKDVELRCDPISGHTALYWYRQSLGQGLEFLIYFQGNSAPDKSGLPSDRFSAERTGGSVSTLTIQRTQQEDSAVYLCASSSWTGGTEAFFGQGTRLTVV.

V usage is TRBV2 and J usage is TRBJ2-7; D unresolved. V was cut by 7 bases and J by 0 bases, with 7 bases left in between. Germline CDR1 reads SNHLY; CDR2 reads FYNNEI. CDR3 size: 12 residues. CDR3 sequence (DNA): TGTGCCAGCATTCACAGCTCCTACGAGCAGTACTTC. Translated, it gives CASIHSSYEQYF. Supplemented by reference TRBV2 and TRBJ2-7, the full variable domain reads EPEVTQTPSHQVTQMGQEVILRCVPISNHLYFYWYRQILGQKVEFLVSFYNNEISEKSEIFDDQFSVERPDGSNFTLKIRSTKLEDSAMYFCASIHSSYEQYFGPGTRLTVT.

The rearrangement uses TRBV5-5 and TRBJ1-3; TRBD1 might be the D (5 bases). V was trimmed by 0 bases and J by 2 bases, leaving 9 bases between them. The CDR3 spans 15 residues. Germline V gene data show CDR1 as SGHKS and CDR2 as YYEKEE (reference sequence). The chain's CDR3 is CASSLDPGTGNTIYF. CDR3 nucleotide sequence: TGTGCCAGCAGCTTGGATCCAGGGACTGGAAACACCATATATTTT.

The chain uses TRBV20-1 and TRBJ1-5, with TRBD1 as a possible D gene (6 bases). V was cut by 3 bases and J by 7 bases, with 22 bases left in between. Germline V gives CDR1 DFQATT, CDR2 SNEGSKA (reference sequence). This CDR3 has 16 amino acids. The CDR3 DNA reads TGCAGTGCTAGTAGGGGGTCTTCCGCTATAGGACAGCCCCAGCATTTT. Amino acid sequence: CSASRGSSAIGQPQHF.

The rearrangement uses TRBV5-1 and TRBJ1-1; weak D call: TRBD1 (5 bases). This CDR3 spans 17 amino acids. Trimming stripped 2 bases from V and 1 base from J, with 18 bases between. Germline CDR1 is SGHRS and CDR2 is YFSETQ. The CDR3 loop reads CASSLGQGGRANTEAFF. The CDR3 DNA sequence: TGCGCCAGCAGCTTAGGTCAGGGCGGCAGGGCGAACACTGAAGCTTTCTTT.

The V and J genes are TRBV3-1 (or the pseudogene TRBV3-2) and TRBJ1-1; no clear D gene. Deletions cut 4 bases from V and 6 bases from J, with 18 bases between. Germline CDR1 reads LGHDT; CDR2 reads YNNKEL (reference sequence). The CDR3 is 15 residues long. CDR3 DNA: TGTGCCAGCAGCCCCTCTGGCGGGGTCGGTCCTGAAGCTTTCTTT. This gives the protein CASSPSGGVGPEAFF.

The chain employs TRBV4-1 and TRBJ2-1; no firm D call. CDR1 and CDR2 (germline): MGHRA, YSYEKL. The V gene lost 6 bases and the J gene lost 1 base, with 10 bases spanning the gap. There are 14 residues in the CDR3. The CDR3 is CASRAPGSYNEQFF. The CDR3, as DNA: TGCGCCAGCAGAGCCCCGGGTTCCTACAATGAGCAGTTCTTC.

The chain uses TRBV3-1 (or the pseudogene TRBV3-2) and TRBJ2-6; D gene ambiguous. The CDR3 has 18 amino acids. V gave up 2 bases and J gave up 4 bases, with 18 bases separating them. The germline gives CDR1 LGHDT, CDR2 YNNKEL (reference sequence). The CDR3 coding sequence is TGTGCCAGCAGCCAATATGGCGGAATATCGATCGGGGCCAACGTCCTGACTTTC. Translated, it gives CASSQYGGISIGANVLTF.

The chain joins TRBV6-5 to TRBJ2-3, with D perhaps matching TRBD2 (6 bases). The CDR3 totals 16 residues. Germline CDR1 MNHEY, CDR2 SVGAGI. Trimming left V 2 bases short and J 1 base short, with 13 bases between. In DNA, the CDR3 is TGTGCCAGCAGTTACCGGGCCAGGAGGGGCACAGATACGCAGTATTTT. Amino acid sequence: CASSYRARRGTDTQYF.

J is TRBJ1-4 and V is TRBV6-4, with no clear D. V was clipped by 0 bases and J by 7 bases, with 6 bases between them. CDR1 is MRHNA and CDR2 is SNTAGT in the germline V gene. This CDR3 is built from 13 residues. This CDR3 reads CASSDSNSEKLFF. DNA for the CDR3: TGTGCCAGCAGTGACTCGAATAGTGAAAAACTGTTTTTT.

The chain recombines TRBV6-5 with TRBJ1-1, with 11 bases fitting TRBD1. The CDR3 is made up of 13 amino acids. J was trimmed by 4 bases and V by 8 bases; bases with no gene match: 3. Germline V gives CDR1 MNHEY, CDR2 SVGAGI. The CDR3 reads CASAGTGGTEAFF. Written as DNA, the CDR3 is TGTGCCAGCGCCGGGACAGGGGGCACTGAAGCTTTCTTT.

CDR3 loop: CASSVGGTYNEQFF. The CDR3 DNA is TGTGCCAGCAGCGTTGGGGGCACCTACAATGAGCAGTTCTTC. The chain has TRBV9 and TRBJ2-1, with D maybe TRBD1 (6 bases). V lost 2 bases and J 2 bases, leaving 8 bases between the germline ends. CDR1 SGDLS and CDR2 YYNGEE come from the germline V gene. The CDR3 length is 14 residues.

This chain joins TRBV10-2 and TRBJ2-7, with 10 bases matching TRBD1. V gave up 6 bases and J gave up 6 bases; unmatched junction bases: 8. The germline gives CDR1 WSHSY, CDR2 SAAADI. The CDR3 length is 14 residues. CDR3 sequence reads: CASSLGQGIAEQYV. Here the CDR3 DNA reads TGCGCCAGCAGCTTGGGACAGGGGATAGCCGAGCAGTACGTC.

The J gene is TRBJ1-2, the V gene TRBV6-5; 8 positions match TRBD1. Germline CDR1 is MNHEY and CDR2 is SVGAGI. The CDR3 is 14 residues long. V was clipped by 6 bases and J by 8 bases; unmatched bases: 11. The CDR3 loop reads CASRFGDRRGGYTF. CDR3 DNA sequence: TGTGCCAGCAGGTTCGGGGACAGGCGGGGCGGCTACACCTTC.

This clone has a handful of counts. The chain joins TRBV2 to TRBJ2-7; the D gene is possibly TRBD2 (6 bases). Trimming took 2 bases from V and 3 from J, leaving 14 bases between them. The CDR3 runs 15 residues. Germline V gives CDR1 SNHLY, CDR2 FYNNEI. The CDR3: CASSEKRGTHYEQYF. The DNA of the CDR3 is TGTGCCAGCAGTGAAAAACGGGGGACTCACTACGAGCAGTACTTC.

This chain connects TRBV2 to TRBJ2-5; 7 positions agree with TRBD1. V shed 0 bases and J 5 bases; nucleotides not matched to a gene: 6. Per the germline V gene, CDR1 is SNHLY and CDR2 is FYNNEI. CDR3 length: 15 residues. The CDR3 sequence is CASSEAGTAEETQYF. CDR3 nucleotides: TGTGCCAGCAGTGAAGCGGGGACAGCCGAGGAGACCCAGTACTTC.